This T cell receptor beta chain emerged from a study of shared clonotypes between healthy human individuals. On the study more broadly: Two women and a few men aged 18 to 49 served as donors.

Per sorted-subset replicate PCR, input was approximately 0.2 ug DNA, representing about 32,000 T cell genomes. Sequencing was performed with immunoSEQ multiplex PCR; in TCRdb, only in-frame clones are kept and a portion is missing. The sample shows 2 million to 2.5 million clones, approximately 95% of them seen only once. Study results and caveats: Compared with clonotypes that all four donors shared, non-shared clonotypes had lower generation probabilities.

The CDR3 covers 16 residues. CDR1 is SQVTM, CDR2 ANQGSEA, per germline. With 0 bases clipped from V and 1 base from J, the junction kept 6 bases outside the gene matches. This clone was seen only once. Its antigen is undetermined. The sequence came from a man younger than 35 in good health. Some clones in this sample may be carry-over from other donors' samples. The J gene is TRBJ2-3, the V gene TRBV29-1; 8 bases fit TRBD2. Material for sequencing was naive CD4+ T cells from PBMCs. Subset in this sample: CD45RA+ positively selected. CDR3 nucleotides: TGCAGCGTTGAAGATCGGGTAGCGGGACGCACAGATACGCAGTATTTT. It encodes CSVEDRVAGRTDTQYF.